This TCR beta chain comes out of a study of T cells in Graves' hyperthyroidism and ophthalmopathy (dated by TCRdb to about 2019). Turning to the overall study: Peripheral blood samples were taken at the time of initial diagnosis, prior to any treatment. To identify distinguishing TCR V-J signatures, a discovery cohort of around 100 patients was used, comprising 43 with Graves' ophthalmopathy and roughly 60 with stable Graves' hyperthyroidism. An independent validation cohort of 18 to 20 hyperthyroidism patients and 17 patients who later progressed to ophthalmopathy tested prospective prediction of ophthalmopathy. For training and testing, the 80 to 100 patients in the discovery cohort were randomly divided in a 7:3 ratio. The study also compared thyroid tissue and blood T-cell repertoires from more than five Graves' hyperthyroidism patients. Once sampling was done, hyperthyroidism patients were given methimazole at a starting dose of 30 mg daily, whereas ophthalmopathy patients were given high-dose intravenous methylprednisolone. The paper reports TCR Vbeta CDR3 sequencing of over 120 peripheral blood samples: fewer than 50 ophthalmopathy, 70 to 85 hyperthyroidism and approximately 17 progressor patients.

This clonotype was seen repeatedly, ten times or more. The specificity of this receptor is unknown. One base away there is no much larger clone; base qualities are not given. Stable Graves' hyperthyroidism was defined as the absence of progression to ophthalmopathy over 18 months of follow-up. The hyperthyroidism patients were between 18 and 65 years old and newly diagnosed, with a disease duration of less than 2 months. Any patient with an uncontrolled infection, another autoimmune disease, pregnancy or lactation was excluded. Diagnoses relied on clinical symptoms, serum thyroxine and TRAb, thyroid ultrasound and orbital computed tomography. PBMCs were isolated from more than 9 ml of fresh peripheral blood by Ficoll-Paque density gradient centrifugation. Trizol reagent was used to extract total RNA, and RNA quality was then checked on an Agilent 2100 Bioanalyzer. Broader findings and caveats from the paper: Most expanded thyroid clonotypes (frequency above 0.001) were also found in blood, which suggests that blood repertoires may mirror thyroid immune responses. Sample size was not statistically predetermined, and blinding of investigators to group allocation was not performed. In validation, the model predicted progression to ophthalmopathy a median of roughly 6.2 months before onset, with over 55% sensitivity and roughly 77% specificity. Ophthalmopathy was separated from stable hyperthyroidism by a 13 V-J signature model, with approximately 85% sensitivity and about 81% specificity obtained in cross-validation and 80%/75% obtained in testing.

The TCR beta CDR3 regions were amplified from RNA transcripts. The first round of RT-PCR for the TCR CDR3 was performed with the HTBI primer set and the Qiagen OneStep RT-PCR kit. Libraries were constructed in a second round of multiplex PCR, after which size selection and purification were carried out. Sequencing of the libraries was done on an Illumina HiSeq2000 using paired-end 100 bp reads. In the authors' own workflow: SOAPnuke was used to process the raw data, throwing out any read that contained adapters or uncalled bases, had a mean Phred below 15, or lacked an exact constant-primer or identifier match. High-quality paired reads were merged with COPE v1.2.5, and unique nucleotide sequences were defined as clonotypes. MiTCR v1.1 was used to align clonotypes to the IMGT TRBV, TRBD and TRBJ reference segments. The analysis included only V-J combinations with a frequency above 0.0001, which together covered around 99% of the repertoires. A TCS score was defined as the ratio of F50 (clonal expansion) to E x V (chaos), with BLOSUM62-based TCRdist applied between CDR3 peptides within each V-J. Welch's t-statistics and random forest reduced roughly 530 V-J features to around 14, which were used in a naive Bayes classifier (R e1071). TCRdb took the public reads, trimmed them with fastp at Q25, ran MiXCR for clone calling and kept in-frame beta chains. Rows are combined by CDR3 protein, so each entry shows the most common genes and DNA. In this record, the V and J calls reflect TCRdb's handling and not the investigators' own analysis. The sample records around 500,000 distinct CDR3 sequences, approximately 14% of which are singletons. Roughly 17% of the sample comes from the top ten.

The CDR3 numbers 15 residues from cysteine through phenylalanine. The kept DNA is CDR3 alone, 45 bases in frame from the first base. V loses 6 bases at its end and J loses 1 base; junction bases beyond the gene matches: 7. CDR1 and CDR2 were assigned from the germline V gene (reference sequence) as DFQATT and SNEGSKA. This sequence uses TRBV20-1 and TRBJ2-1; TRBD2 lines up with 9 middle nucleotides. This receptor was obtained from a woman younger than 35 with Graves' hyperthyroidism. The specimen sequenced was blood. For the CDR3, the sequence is CSAFEGLASYNEQFF. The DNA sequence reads TGCAGTGCATTCGAAGGACTAGCGTCCTACAATGAGCAGTTCTTC.